The 13 T cell receptor beta chains reported below all come from one sample, sequenced in a study of blood T cell repertoires in COVID-19. The data were produced by immunoSEQ multiplex PCR, yet TCRdb's version contains in-frame clones alone and is incomplete. This table has roughly 81,000 clones, around 80% appearing once. Sequences were obtained from peripheral blood. These receptors all come from a man between 60 and 75 years old with acute or convalescent COVID-19.

The sample holds a few counts of this clone. The gene calls are TRBV13 and TRBJ2-2; 8 nucleotides agree with TRBD2. V was clipped by 5 bases and J by 5 bases; unmatched bases: 10. The length of the CDR3 is 16 residues. CDR1 is PRHDT and CDR2 is FYEKMQ in the germline V gene (reference sequence). The CDR3 DNA is TGTGCCAGCAGCCCGGGACTAGGTCTATATACCGGGGAGCTGTTTTTT. As protein: CASSPGLGLYTGELFF.

The chain couples TRBV4-1 to TRBJ1-4; D is unclear. The CDR3 covers 14 residues. Germline values: CDR1 MGHRA, CDR2 YSYEKL. Trimming stripped 2 bases from V and 1 base from J, with 5 bases between. CDR3 coding DNA: TGCGCCAGCAGCCAAACAAGAACTAATGAAAAACTGTTTTTT. Protein sequence: CASSQTRTNEKLFF.

The rearrangement joins TRBV5-8 to TRBJ2-5; 9 bases map to TRBD1. Germline CDR1 and CDR2: SGHTS and YDEGEE. The CDR3 is 15 amino acids. V dropped 1 base and J dropped 2; count of bases not matched to a gene: 3. The CDR3, as DNA: TGTGCCAGCAGCTTGCGTGGACAGGGGCAAGAGACCCAGTACTTC. Its translation: CASSLRGQGQETQYF.

This clone was found once. The V gene is TRBV10-3, the J gene TRBJ1-4; 10 bases match TRBD1. CDR1 and CDR2 (germline): ENHRY, SYGVKD. This CDR3 comprises 13 residues. Trimming cost V 10 bases and J 6 bases; bases outside gene matches: 5. The chain's CDR3 is CASRTGGYEKLFF. The CDR3 DNA reads TGTGCCAGTAGGACAGGGGGGTATGAAAAACTGTTTTTT.

The chain employs TRBV6-6 and TRBJ1-3, with 7 bases that match TRBD1. The CDR3 runs to 14 residues. V lost 6 bases and J lost 0; bases outside the gene matches: 2. Germline V gene lookup returns CDR1 MNHNY and CDR2 SVGAGI (reference sequence). The CDR3 here is CASRGQSSGNTIYF. The DNA for the CDR3 is TGTGCCAGCAGGGGACAGTCCTCTGGAAACACCATATATTTT.

V is TRBV4-2 and J is TRBJ2-5, with D maybe TRBD1 (6 bases). Per the germline V gene, CDR1 is LGHNA and CDR2 is YNFKEQ. V dropped 0 bases and J dropped 3 bases, with 8 bases sitting between them. The CDR3 is made up of 14 amino acids. CDR3 residues: CASSQDNREETQYF. The DNA of the CDR3 is TGTGCCAGCAGCCAAGATAACAGGGAAGAGACCCAGTACTTC.

The rearrangement uses TRBV18 and TRBJ1-6; D perhaps matches TRBD1 (5 bases). The germline V and J ends were trimmed by 2 bases and 7 bases, with 12 bases remaining between them. CDR1 and CDR2 (germline): KGHSH, LQKENI. The CDR3 totals 15 residues. DNA for the CDR3: TGTGCCAGCTCACCAAGGGAGGGGTGGAATTCACCCCTCCACTTT. Its protein is CASSPREGWNSPLHF.

This chain joins TRBV27 and TRBJ2-1; 12 bases are shared with TRBD2. Germline assignment: CDR1 MNHEY and CDR2 SMNVEV (reference sequence). J lost 3 bases, V lost 4 bases, and 7 bases had no gene match. The length of the CDR3 is 17 residues. CDR3 DNA sequence: TGTGCCAGCAGTTATTATAGGACTAGCGGGATCTACAATGAGCAGTTCTTC. This translates into CASSYYRTSGIYNEQFF.

V and J are TRBV4-3 and TRBJ2-1; a possible D gene is TRBD1 (6 bases). Germline V lookup: CDR1 LGHNA, CDR2 YSLEER. The CDR3 runs 12 residues. V dropped 3 bases and J dropped 10 bases, with 10 bases sitting between them. The CDR3 spells CASSQSDREQFF. CDR3 in DNA: TGCGCCAGCAGCCAGTCTGACAGGGAGCAGTTCTTC.

The chain employs TRBV6-2 or TRBV6-3 and TRBJ2-7; TRBD2 agrees at 12 bases. Germline V gives CDR1 MNHEY, CDR2 SVGEGT. The V gene end was trimmed by 5 bases and the J gene end by 4 bases; junction bases not matched to a gene: 3. This CDR3 contains 14 residues. CDR3 in amino acids: CASSPGLAGYEQYF. The CDR3 coding sequence is TGTGCCAGCAGTCCCGGACTAGCGGGGTACGAGCAGTACTTC.

This clone was observed a single time. J is TRBJ2-5 and V is TRBV2, with 11 bases lining up with TRBD1. The germline V gene encodes CDR1 SNHLY and CDR2 FYNNEI. V was clipped by 7 bases and J by 5 bases; unmatched bases: 3. The CDR3 consists of 13 residues. CDR3 DNA: TGTGCCAGCACTCGGACAGGGGGCGAGACCCAGTACTTC. Its translation is CASTRTGGETQYF.

The genes are TRBV12-3 or TRBV12-4 and TRBJ2-7; 8 bases agree with TRBD1. The CDR3 is 13 amino acids. V was clipped by 4 bases and J by 7 bases; unmatched bases: 6. DNA for the CDR3: TGTGCCAGCAGTTGGACAGGGATCAAGGAGCAGTACTTC. Its translation: CASSWTGIKEQYF.

The chain combines TRBV7-2 with TRBJ1-5; possible D gene TRBD1, 5 bases. Trimming left V 5 bases short and J 3 bases short, with 14 bases between. The V gene's germline CDR1 is SGHTA and CDR2 FQGNSA. The length of the CDR3 is 15 residues. As DNA, the CDR3 is TGTGCCAGCAGCCCCCAGGGAGGATCCAATCAGCCCCAGCATTTT. It translates to CASSPQGGSNQPQHF.